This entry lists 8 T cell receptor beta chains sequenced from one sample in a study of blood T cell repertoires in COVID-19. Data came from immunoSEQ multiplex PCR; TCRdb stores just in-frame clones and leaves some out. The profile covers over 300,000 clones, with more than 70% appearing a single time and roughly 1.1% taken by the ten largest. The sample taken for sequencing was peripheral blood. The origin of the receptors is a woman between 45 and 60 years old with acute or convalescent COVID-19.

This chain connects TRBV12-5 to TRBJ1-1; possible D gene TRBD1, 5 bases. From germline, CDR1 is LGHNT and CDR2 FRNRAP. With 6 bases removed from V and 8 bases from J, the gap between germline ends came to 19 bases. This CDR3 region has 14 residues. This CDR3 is CASGINLGVLEAFF. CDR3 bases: TGTGCTAGTGGAATCAATTTAGGGGTCCTAGAAGCTTTCTTT.

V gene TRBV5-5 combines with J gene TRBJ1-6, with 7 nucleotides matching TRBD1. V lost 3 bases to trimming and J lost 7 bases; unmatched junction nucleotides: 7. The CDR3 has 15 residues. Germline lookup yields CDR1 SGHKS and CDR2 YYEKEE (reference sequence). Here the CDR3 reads CASSSWDSSNSPLHF. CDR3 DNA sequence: TGTGCCAGCAGCTCGTGGGACAGTTCCAATTCACCCCTCCACTTT.

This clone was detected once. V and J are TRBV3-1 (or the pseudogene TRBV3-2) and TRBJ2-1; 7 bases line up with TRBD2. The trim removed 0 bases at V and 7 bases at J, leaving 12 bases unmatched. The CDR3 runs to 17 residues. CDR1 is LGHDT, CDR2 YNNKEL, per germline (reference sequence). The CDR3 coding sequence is TGTGCCAGCAGCCAAGATCTCGGCGGGAGAGTCGGGAATGAGCAGTTCTTC. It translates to CASSQDLGGRVGNEQFF.

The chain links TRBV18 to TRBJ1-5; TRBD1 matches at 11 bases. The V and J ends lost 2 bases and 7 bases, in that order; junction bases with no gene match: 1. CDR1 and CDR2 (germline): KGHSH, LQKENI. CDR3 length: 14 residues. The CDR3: CASSPGQGAQPQHF. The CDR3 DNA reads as TGTGCCAGCTCACCAGGACAGGGGGCCCAGCCCCAGCATTTT.

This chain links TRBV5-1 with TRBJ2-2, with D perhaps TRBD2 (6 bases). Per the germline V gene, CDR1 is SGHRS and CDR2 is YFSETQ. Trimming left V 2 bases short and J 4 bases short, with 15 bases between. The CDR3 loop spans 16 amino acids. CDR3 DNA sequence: TGCGCCAGCAGCTTAGCCGTTGGGGGGTCCACCGGGGAGCTGTTTTTT. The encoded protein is CASSLAVGGSTGELFF. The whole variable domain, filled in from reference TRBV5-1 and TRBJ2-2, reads KAGVTQTPRYLIKTRGQQVTLSCSPISGHRSVSWYQQTPGQGLQFLFEYFSETQRNKGNFPGRFSGRQFSNSRSEMNVSTLELGDSALYLCASSLAVGGSTGELFFGEGSRLTVL.

This CDR3 is CASSLDKQDLYTF. In nucleotides, the CDR3 is TGTGCCAGCAGCTTAGATAAACAGGACCTTTACACCTTC. The chain uses TRBV7-2 and TRBJ1-2; maybe TRBD1 (5 bases). The V gene's germline CDR1 is SGHTA and CDR2 FQGNSA. CDR3 size: 13 residues. V was clipped by 1 base and J by 11 bases, with 14 bases between them.

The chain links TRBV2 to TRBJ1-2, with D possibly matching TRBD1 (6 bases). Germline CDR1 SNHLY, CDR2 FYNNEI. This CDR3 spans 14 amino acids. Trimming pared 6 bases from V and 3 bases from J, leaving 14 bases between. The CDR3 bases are TGTGCCAGCAGACCAGACAGGTTGGACTATGGCTACACCTTC. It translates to CASRPDRLDYGYTF. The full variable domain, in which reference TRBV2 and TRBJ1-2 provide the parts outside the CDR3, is EPEVTQTPSHQVTQMGQEVILRCVPISNHLYFYWYRQILGQKVEFLVSFYNNEISEKSEIFDDQFSVERPDGSNFTLKIRSTKLEDSAMYFCASRPDRLDYGYTFGSGTRLTVV.

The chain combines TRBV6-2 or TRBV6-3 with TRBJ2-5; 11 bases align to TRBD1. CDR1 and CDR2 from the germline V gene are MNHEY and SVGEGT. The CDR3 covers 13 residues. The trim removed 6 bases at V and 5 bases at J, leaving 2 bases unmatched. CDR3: CASSRDRGETQYF. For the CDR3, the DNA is TGTGCCAGCAGCAGGGACAGGGGGGAGACCCAGTACTTC.